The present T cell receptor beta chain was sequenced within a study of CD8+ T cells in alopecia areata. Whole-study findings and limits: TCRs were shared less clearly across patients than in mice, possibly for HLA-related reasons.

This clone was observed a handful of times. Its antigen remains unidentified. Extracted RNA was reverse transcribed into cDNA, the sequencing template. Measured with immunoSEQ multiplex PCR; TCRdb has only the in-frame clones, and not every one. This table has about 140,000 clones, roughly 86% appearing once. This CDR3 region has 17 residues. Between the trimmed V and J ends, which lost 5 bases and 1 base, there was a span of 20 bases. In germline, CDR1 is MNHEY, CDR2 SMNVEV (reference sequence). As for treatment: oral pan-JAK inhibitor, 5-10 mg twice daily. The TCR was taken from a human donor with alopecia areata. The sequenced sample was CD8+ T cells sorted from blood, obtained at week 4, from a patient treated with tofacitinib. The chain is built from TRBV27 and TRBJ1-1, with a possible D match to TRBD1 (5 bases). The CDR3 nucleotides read TGTGCCAGCAGTCCACACATTCCCAGGGTATCGAACACTGAAGCTTTCTTT. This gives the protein CASSPHIPRVSNTEAFF.